The 13 T cell receptor beta chains below all came from one sample that was sequenced in a study of cytomegalovirus exposure and HLA in healthy donors. The PCR made use of 60 Vbeta and 13 Jbeta primers. Sequencing used immunoSEQ multiplex PCR; TCRdb keeps in-frame clones, though not all of them. The profile shows fewer than 120,000 clones, around 78% of them singletons. The sequenced sample consisted of PBMCs. Receptor source: a woman aged 25 to 39 in good health and CMV-seronegative.

This chain links TRBV25-1 with TRBJ2-7; 7 bases fit TRBD1. There are 16 residues in the CDR3. Germline lookup yields CDR1 MGHDK and CDR2 SYGVNS. The junction had 11 bases not matched to a gene; V was cut back by 1 base and J by 5 bases. Here the CDR3 reads CASSESKRGQFHEQYF. CDR3 DNA: TGTGCCAGCAGTGAATCAAAACGGGGACAGTTCCACGAGCAGTACTTC.

This chain connects TRBV19 to TRBJ1-6; unclear D gene. The germline V gene has CDR1 LNHDA and CDR2 SQIVND (reference sequence). Trimming pared 7 bases from V and 4 bases from J, leaving 8 bases between. This CDR3 spans 13 amino acids. The DNA of the CDR3 is TGTGCCAGTACGGCAGGTTATAATTCACCCCTCCACTTT. Its protein product is CASTAGYNSPLHF.

This clone was recorded a few times. J is TRBJ1-1 and V is TRBV28; 8 nucleotides match TRBD1. CDR3 size: 14 residues. V was pared by 3 bases and J by 2 bases, with 2 bases of the junction left unmatched. Germline V gene sequence: CDR1 MDHEN, CDR2 SYDVKM. CDR3 loop: CASSLTGVNTEAFF. CDR3 DNA sequence: TGTGCCAGCAGTTTGACAGGGGTTAACACTGAAGCTTTCTTT.

A few counts support this clone. V usage is TRBV29-1 and J usage is TRBJ2-7; 9 nucleotides align to TRBD2. Germline V lookup: CDR1 SQVTM, CDR2 ANQGSEA. V shed 1 base, J shed 1 base, and the junction held 2 bases outside the gene matches. CDR3 size: 14 residues. The CDR3 DNA follows: TGCAGCGTTGAAGTTCTAGCGGGATCCTACGAGCAGTACTTC. This encodes CSVEVLAGSYEQYF.

This chain links TRBV5-1 with TRBJ2-3, with D perhaps matching TRBD2 (5 bases). Germline V gives CDR1 SGHRS, CDR2 YFSETQ. The CDR3 has 14 residues. Trimming removed 0 bases at V and 3 bases at J, with 8 bases between. This chain's CDR3 is CASSLEGVTDTQYF. The CDR3 nucleotides are TGCGCCAGCAGCTTGGAGGGAGTTACAGATACGCAGTATTTT.

V gene TRBV2 combines with J gene TRBJ1-1; 8 bases map to TRBD1. CDR3 length: 14 residues. The trim removed 2 bases at V and 6 bases at J, leaving 5 bases unmatched. The germline CDR1 and CDR2 sequences are SNHLY and FYNNEI. The CDR3 sequence: CASSERTGRPEAFF. The CDR3 nucleotides are TGTGCCAGCAGTGAACGGACAGGGCGGCCTGAAGCTTTCTTT.

The chain couples TRBV18 to TRBJ2-7, with 7 bases aligning to TRBD1. The CDR3 sequence is 17 residues long. The J segment lost 0 bases and the V segment lost 3 bases, leaving 11 bases of the junction unmatched. Per germline, CDR1 KGHSH and CDR2 LQKENI. The CDR3 sequence: CASSPLNRGQTSYEQYF. CDR3 coding DNA: TGTGCCAGCTCACCTTTAAACAGGGGACAGACCTCCTACGAGCAGTACTTC.

The chain employs TRBV27 and TRBJ2-7, with TRBD1 matching 9 bases. The CDR3 runs to 14 residues. The germline CDR1 and CDR2 sequences are MNHEY and SMNVEV (reference sequence). After removal of 5 bases from V and 6 bases from J, the junction contained 8 bases not matched to a gene. In DNA form, the CDR3 reads TGTGCCAGCAGTGTACTACAGGGGGCGGGCGAGCAGTACTTC. It codes for CASSVLQGAGEQYF.

The CDR3 spells CASRARGTAQETQYF. The CDR3 region has the DNA TGTGCCAGCAGAGCCCGCGGGACAGCCCAAGAGACCCAGTACTTC. The V and J genes are TRBV6-5 and TRBJ2-5, with TRBD1 as a possible D gene (7 bases). The ends were cut back, 6 bases at V and 1 base at J, with 15 bases in the middle. The CDR3 consists of 15 residues. Per germline, CDR1 MNHEY and CDR2 SVGAGI.

J is TRBJ2-5 and V is TRBV5-1; perhaps TRBD1 as D (5 bases). Germline loops: CDR1 SGHRS, CDR2 YFSETQ. V lost 5 bases, J lost 4 bases, and 9 bases lay in between. CDR3 length: 12 residues. The CDR3 sequence is CASRQGGETQYF. Written as DNA, the CDR3 is TGCGCCAGCAGGCAGGGCGGAGAGACCCAGTACTTC.

The rearrangement joins TRBV5-6 to TRBJ1-2; unclear D gene. Germline loops: CDR1 SGHDT, CDR2 YYEEEE. The CDR3 loop spans 12 amino acids. V was pared by 4 bases and J by 4 bases, with 8 bases between. The CDR3 is CASSPSSYGYTF. The CDR3 region has the DNA TGTGCCAGCAGCCCATCATCCTATGGCTACACCTTC. Looking up the rest from reference TRBV5-6 and TRBJ1-2 gives the full variable domain: DAGVTQSPTHLIKTRGQQVTLRCSPKSGHDTVSWYQQALGQGPQFIFQYYEEEERQRGNFPDRFSGHQFPNYSSELNVNALLLGDSALYLCASSPSSYGYTFGSGTRLTVV.

The chain links TRBV5-4 to TRBJ2-5; tentatively, D is TRBD2 (7 bases). V was trimmed by 4 bases and J by 5 bases, leaving 21 bases between them. Germline V gene sequence: CDR1 SGHNT, CDR2 YYREEE (reference sequence). This CDR3 is built from 16 residues. The CDR3 here is CASSRGGGGIGETQYF. The CDR3 nucleotides are TGTGCCAGCAGCCGAGGGGGAGGGGGTATAGGGGAGACCCAGTACTTC.

The chain links TRBV27 to TRBJ1-1, with a weak D call TRBD1 (5 bases). Between the trimmed V and J ends, which lost 5 bases and 7 bases, there was a span of 14 bases. CDR3 length equals 13 residues. The germline V gene has CDR1 MNHEY and CDR2 SMNVEV (reference sequence). The chain's CDR3 is CASSPATGLEAFF. The DNA of the CDR3 is TGTGCCAGCAGTCCAGCGACGGGACTTGAAGCTTTCTTT.